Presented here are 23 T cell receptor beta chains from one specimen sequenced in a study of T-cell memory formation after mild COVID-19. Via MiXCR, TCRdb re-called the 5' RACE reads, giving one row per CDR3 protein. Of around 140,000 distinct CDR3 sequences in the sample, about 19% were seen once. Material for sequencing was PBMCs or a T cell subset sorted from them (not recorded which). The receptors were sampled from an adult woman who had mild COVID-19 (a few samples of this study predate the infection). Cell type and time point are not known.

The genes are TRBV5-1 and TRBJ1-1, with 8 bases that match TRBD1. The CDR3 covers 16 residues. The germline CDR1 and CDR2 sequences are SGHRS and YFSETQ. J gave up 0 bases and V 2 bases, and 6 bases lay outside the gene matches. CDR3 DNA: TGCGCCAGCAGCTTACAGGGGGACTCCTTGAACACTGAAGCTTTCTTT. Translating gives CASSLQGDSLNTEAFF.

In nucleotides, the CDR3 is TGTGCCAGCACCGGGACAGGGGGGCCCCAAGAGACCCAGTACTTC. Translating it yields CASTGTGGPQETQYF. The chain carries TRBV3-1 and TRBJ2-5; 11 bases map to TRBD1. CDR1 and CDR2 (germline): LGHDT, YNNKEL (reference sequence). Germline trimming cut 7 bases from V and 1 base from J; bases unmatched to any gene: 5. This CDR3 has 15 residues.

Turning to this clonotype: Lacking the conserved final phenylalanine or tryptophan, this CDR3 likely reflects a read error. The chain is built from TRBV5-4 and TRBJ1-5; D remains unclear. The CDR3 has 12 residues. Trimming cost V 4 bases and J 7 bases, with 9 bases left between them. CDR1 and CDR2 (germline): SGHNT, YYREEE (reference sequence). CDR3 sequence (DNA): TGTGCCAGCAGCCGTGACGGGCAGCCCCAGCATATT. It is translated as CASSRDGQPQHI.

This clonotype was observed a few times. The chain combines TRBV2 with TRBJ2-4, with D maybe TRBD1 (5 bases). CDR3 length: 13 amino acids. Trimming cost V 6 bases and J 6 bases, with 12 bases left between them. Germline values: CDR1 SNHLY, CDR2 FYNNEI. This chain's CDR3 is CASSQGPLNIQYF. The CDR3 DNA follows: TGTGCCAGCAGCCAGGGTCCGTTAAACATTCAGTACTTC.

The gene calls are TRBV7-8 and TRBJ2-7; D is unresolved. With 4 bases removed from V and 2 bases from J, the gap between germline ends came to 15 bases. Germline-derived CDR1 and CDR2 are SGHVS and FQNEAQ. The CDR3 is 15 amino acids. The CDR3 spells CASSSGSRRAYEQYF. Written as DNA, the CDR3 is TGTGCCAGCAGCTCCGGGTCTCGGCGCGCCTACGAGCAGTACTTC. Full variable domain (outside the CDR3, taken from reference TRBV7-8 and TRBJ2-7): GAGVSQSPRYKVAKRGQDVALRCDPISGHVSLFWYQQALGQGPEFLTYFQNEAQLDKSGLPSDRFFAERPEGSVSTLKIQRTQQEDSAVYLCASSSGSRRAYEQYFGPGTRLTVT.

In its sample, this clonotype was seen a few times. The CDR3 nucleotides read TGTGCCAGCAGCTTACGTGGGATCGCGACAGATACGCAGTATTTT. As protein: CASSLRGIATDTQYF. V gene TRBV7-3 combines with J gene TRBJ2-3; no firm D call. Germline V CDR1 and CDR2: SGHTA, FQGTGA. The CDR3 loop spans 15 amino acids. V lost 2 bases and J lost 3, with 12 bases in between.

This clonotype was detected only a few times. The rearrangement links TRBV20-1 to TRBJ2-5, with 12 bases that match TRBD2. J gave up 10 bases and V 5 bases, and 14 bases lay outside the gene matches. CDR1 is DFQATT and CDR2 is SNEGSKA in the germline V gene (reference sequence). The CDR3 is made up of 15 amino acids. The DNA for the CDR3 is TGCAGTGCTCCGGGAGAGACTAGCGGGAGTGGTAACCAGTACTTC. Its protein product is CSAPGETSGSGNQYF.

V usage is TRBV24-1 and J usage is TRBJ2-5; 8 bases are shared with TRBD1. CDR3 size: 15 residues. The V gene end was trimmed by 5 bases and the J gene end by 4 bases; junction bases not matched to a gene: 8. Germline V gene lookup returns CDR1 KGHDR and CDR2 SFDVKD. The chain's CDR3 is CATSVADRDGETQYF. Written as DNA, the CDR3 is TGTGCCACCAGTGTTGCGGACAGGGATGGAGAGACCCAGTACTTC.

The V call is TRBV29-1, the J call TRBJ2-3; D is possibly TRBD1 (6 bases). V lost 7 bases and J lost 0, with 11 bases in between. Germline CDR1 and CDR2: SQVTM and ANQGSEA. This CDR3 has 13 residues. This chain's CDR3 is CSATTGSTDTQYF. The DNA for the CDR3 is TGCAGCGCCACGACAGGCAGCACAGATACGCAGTATTTT.

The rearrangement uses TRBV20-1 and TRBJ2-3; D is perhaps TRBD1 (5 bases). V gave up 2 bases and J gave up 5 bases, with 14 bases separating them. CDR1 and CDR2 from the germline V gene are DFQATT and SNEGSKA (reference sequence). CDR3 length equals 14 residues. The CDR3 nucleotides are TGCAGTGCTAGAAACCCAGGAAGGGGAGATACGCAGTATTTT. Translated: CSARNPGRGDTQYF.

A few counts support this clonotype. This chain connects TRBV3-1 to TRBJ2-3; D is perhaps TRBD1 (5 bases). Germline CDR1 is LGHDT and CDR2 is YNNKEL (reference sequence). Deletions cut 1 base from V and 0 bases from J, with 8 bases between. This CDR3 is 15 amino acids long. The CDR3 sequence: CASSQGQTSTDTQYF. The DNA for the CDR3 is TGTGCCAGCAGCCAAGGACAGACTAGCACAGATACGCAGTATTTT.

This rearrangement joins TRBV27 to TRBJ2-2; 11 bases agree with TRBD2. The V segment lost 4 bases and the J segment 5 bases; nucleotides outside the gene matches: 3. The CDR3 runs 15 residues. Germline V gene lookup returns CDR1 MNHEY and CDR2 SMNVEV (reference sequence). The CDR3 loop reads CASSSRLAGTGELFF. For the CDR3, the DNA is TGTGCCAGCAGTTCACGACTAGCGGGGACCGGGGAGCTGTTTTTT.

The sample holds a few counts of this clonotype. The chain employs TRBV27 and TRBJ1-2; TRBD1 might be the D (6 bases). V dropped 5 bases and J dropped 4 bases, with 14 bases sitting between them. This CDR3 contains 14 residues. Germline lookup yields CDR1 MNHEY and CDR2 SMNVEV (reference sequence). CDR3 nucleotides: TGTGCCAGCAGTGCGGACAGAGGGGCCTATGGCTACACCTTC. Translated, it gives CASSADRGAYGYTF.

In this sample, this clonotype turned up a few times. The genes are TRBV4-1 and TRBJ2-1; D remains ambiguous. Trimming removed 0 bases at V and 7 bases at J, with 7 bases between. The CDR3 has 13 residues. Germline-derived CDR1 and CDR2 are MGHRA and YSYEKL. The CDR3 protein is CASSQDRDNEQFF. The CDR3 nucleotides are TGCGCCAGCAGCCAAGATCGAGATAATGAGCAGTTCTTC.

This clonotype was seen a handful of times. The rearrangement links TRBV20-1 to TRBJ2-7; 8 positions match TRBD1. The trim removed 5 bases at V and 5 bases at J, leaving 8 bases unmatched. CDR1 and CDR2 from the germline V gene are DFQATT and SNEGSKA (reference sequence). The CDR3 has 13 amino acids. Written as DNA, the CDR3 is TGCAGTGCTGGAGGACAGGGTCAACACGAGCAGTACTTC. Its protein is CSAGGQGQHEQYF.

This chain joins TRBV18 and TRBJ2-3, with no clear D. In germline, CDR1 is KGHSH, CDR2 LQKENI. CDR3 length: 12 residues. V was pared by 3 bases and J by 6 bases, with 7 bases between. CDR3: CASSPYKDTQYF. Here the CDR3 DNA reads TGTGCCAGCTCACCTTATAAGGATACGCAGTATTTT.

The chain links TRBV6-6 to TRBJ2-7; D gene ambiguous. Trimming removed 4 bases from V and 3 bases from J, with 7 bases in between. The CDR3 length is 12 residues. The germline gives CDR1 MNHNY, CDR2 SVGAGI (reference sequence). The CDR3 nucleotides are TGTGCCAGCAGTTCGGAAAACTACGAGCAGTACTTC. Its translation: CASSSENYEQYF.

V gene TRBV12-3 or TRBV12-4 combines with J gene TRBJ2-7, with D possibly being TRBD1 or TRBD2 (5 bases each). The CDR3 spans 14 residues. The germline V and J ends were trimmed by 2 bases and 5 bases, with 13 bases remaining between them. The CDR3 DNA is TGTGCCAGCAGTTTACGCTCTTGGGGGAACGAGCAGTACTTC. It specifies CASSLRSWGNEQYF.

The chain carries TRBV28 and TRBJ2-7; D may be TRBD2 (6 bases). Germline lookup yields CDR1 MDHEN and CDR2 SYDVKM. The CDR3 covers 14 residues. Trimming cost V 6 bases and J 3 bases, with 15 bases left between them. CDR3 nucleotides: TGTGCCAGCAGCTGGAGGGGCCCCCGCTACGAGCAGTACGTC. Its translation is CASSWRGPRYEQYV.

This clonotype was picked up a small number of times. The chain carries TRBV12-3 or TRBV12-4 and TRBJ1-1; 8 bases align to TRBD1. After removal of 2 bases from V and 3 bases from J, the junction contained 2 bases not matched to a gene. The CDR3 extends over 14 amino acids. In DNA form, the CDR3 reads TGTGCCAGCAGTTTACAGGGGGCGGACACTGAAGCTTTCTTT. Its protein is CASSLQGADTEAFF.

CDR3 residues: CASSEGAPGNTEAFF. The CDR3, as DNA: TGTGCCAGCAGTGAAGGGGCACCGGGGAACACTGAAGCTTTCTTT. The chain is built from TRBV6-1 and TRBJ1-1; D is ambiguous. V shed 1 base and J shed 1 base, with 10 bases lying between them. Looked up from germline, CDR1 is MNHNS and CDR2 is SASEGT. CDR3 size: 15 residues.

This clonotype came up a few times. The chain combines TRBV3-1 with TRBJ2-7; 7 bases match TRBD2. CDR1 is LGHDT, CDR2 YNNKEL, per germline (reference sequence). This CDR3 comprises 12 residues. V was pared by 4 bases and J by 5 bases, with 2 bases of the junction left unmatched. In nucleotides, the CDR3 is TGTGCCAGCAGCCTCCGGGGGGACGAGCAGTACTTC. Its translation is CASSLRGDEQYF.

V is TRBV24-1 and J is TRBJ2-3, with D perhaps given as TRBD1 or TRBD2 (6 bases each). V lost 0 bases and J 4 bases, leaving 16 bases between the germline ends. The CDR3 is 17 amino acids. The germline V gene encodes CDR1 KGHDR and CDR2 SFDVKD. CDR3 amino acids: CATSDLMGGRGSDTQYF. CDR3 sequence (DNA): TGTGCCACCAGTGATTTGATGGGGGGCAGGGGTTCAGATACGCAGTATTTT.